This T cell receptor (beta chain) was recorded in a study of siplizumab effects on memory and regulatory T cells. From germline, CDR1 is MNHEY and CDR2 SMNVEV (reference sequence). V gave up 5 bases and J gave up 4 bases; unmatched junction bases: 14. The CDR3 sequence is 17 residues long. Assay: immunoSEQ multiplex PCR; the TCRdb copy retains only in-frame clones and omits some. The table lists 45,000 to 60,000 clones, roughly 90% of them singletons. This TCR came from a human donor in good health. Sequenced input: naive CD8+ T cells sorted from blood. The chain couples TRBV27 to TRBJ1-1; 9 bases fit TRBD1. The CDR3 spells CASSISGQGPGGTEAFF. Written as DNA, the CDR3 is TGTGCCAGCAGTATCTCAGGACAGGGGCCCGGGGGCACTGAAGCTTTCTTT.